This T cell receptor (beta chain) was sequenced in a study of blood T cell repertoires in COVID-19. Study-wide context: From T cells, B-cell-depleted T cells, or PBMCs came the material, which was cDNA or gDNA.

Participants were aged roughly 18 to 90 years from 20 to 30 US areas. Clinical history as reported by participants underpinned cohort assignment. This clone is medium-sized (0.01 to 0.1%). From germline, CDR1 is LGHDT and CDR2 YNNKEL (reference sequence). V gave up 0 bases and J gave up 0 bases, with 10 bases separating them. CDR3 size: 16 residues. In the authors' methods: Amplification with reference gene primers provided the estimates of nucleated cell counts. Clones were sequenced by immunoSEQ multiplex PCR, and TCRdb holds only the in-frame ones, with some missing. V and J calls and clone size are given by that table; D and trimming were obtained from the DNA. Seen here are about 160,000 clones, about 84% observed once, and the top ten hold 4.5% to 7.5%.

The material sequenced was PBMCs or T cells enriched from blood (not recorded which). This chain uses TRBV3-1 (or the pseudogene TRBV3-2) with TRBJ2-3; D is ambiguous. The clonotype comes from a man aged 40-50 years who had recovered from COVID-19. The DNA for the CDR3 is TGTGCCAGCAGCCAAGATTCTAGACCTAGCACAGATACGCAGTATTTT. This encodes CASSQDSRPSTDTQYF.